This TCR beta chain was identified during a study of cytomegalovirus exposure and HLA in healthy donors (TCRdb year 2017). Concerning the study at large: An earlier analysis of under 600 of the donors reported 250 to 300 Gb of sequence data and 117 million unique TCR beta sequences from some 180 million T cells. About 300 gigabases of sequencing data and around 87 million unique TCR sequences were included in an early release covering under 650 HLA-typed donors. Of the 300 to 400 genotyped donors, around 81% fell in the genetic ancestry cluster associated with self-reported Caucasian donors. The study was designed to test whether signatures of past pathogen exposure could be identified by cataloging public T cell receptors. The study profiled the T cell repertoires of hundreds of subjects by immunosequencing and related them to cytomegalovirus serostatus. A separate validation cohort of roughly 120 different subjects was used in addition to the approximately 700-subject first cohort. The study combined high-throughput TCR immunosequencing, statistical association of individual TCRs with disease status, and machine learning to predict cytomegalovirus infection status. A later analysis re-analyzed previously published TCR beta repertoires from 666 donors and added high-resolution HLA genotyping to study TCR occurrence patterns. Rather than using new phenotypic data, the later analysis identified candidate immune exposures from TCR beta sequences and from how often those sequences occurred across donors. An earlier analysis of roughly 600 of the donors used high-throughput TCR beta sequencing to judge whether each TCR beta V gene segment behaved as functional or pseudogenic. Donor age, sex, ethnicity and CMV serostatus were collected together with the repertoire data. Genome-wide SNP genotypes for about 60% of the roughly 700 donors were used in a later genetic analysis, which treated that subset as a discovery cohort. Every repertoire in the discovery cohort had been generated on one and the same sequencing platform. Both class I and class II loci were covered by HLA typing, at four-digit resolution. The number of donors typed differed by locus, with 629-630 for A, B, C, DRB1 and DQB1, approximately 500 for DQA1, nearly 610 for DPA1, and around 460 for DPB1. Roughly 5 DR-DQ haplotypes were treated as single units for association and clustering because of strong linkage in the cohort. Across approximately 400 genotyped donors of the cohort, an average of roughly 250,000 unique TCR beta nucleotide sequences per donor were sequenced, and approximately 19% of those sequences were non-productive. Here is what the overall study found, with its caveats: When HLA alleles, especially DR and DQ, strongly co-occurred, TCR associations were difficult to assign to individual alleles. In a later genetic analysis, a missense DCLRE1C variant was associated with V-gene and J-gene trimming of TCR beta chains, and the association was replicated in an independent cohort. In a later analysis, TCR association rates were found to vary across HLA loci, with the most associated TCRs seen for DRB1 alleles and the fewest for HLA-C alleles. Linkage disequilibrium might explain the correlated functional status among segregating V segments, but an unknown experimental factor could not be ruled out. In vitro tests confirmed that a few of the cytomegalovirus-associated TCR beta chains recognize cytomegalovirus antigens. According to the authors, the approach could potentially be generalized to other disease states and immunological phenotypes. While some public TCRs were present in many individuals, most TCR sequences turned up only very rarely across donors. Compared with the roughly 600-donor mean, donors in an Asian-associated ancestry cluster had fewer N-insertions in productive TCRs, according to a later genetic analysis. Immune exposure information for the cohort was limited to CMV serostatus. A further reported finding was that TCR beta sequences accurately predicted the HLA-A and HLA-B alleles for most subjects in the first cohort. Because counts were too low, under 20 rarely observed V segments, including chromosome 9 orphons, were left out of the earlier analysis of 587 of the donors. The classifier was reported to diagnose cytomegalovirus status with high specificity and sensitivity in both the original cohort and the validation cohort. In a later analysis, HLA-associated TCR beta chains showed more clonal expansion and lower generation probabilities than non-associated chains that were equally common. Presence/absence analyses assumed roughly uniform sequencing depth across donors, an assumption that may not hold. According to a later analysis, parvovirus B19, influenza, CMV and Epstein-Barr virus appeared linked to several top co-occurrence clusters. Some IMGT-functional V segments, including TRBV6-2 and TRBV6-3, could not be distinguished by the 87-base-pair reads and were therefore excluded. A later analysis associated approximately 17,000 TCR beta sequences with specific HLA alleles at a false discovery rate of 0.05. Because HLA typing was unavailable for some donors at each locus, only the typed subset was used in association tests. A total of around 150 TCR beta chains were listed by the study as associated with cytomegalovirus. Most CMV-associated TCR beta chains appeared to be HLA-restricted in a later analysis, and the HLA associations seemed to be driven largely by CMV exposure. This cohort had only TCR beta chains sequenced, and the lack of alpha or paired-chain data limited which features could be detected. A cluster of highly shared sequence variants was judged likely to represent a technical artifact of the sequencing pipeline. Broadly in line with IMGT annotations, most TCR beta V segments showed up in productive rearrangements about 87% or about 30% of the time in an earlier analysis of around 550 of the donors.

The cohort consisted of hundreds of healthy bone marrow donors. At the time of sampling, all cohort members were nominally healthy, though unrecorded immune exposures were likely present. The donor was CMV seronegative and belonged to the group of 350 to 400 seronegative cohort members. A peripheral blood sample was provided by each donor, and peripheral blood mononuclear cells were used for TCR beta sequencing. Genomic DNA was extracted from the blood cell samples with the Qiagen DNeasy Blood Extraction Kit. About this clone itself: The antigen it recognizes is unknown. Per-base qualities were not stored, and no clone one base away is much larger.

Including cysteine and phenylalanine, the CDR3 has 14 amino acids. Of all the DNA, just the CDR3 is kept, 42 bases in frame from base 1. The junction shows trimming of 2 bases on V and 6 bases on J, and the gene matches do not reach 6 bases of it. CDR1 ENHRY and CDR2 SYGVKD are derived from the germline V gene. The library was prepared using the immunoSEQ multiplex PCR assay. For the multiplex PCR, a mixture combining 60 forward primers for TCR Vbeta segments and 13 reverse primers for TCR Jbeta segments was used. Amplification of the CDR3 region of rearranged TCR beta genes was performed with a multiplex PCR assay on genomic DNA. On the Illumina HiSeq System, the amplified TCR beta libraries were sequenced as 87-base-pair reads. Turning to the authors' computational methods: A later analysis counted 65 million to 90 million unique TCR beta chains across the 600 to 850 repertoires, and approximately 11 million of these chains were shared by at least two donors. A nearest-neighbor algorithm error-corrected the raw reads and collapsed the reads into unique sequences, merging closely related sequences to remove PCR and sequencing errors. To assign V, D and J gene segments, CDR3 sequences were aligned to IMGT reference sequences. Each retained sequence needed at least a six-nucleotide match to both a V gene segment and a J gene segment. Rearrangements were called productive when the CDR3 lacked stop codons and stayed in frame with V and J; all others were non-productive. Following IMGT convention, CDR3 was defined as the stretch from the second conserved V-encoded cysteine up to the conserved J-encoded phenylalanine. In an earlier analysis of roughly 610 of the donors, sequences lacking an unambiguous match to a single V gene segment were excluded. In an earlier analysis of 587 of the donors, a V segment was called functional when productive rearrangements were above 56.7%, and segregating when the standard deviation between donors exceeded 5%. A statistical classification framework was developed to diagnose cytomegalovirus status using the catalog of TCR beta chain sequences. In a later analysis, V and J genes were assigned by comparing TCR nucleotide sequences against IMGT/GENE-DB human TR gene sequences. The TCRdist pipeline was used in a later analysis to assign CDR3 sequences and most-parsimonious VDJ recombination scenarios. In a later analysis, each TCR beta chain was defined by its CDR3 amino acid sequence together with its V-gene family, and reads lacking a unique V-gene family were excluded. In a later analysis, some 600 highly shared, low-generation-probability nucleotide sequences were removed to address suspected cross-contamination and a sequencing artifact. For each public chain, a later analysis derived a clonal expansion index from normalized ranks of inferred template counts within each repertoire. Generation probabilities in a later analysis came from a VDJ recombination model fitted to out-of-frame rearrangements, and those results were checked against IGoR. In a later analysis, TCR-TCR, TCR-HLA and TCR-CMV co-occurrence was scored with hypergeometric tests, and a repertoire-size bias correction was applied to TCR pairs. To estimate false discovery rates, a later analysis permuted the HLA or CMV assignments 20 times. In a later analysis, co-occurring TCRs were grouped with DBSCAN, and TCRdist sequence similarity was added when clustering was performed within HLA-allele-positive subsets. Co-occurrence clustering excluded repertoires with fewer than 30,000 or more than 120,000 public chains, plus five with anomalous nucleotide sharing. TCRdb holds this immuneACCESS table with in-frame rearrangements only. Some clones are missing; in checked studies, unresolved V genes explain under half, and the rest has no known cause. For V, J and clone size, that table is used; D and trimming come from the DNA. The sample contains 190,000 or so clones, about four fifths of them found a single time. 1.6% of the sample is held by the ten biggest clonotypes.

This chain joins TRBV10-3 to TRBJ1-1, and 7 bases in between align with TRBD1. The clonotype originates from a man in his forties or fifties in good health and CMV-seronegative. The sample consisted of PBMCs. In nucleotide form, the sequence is TGTGCCATCAGTGAGAACAGGGGATATTCTGAAGCTTTCTTT. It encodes CAISENRGYSEAFF.